This TCR beta chain was documented in a study of IL-17A CD8 T cells in psoriatic arthritis synovium. Background on the whole study: The goal of the study was to define the phenotype, molecular profile and function of synovial IL-17A+CD8+ T cells in psoriatic arthritis pathogenesis.

From the cysteine through the phenylalanine, the CDR3 covers 16 amino acids. Kept here is only the CDR3 DNA, which spans 48 bases and is read in frame from base 1. For CDR1 and CDR2, the germline V gene lists SGDLS and YYNGEE. From V the trimming removes 3 bases and from J it removes 3 bases, while the gene matches leave 5 bases of the junction unaccounted for. CD3+ T cells, isolated magnetically, got roughly 1.6 hours of stimulation with PMA and ionomycin and were then labeled using IL-17A and IFNgamma cytokine secretion assays. Synovial fluid effusions were aspirated from the actively inflamed joints of patients with psoriatic arthritis. For each patient, synovial fluid served as the source from which three memory CD8+ T cell populations were isolated by sorting: Tc1 cells (IL-17A-IFNgamma+), Tc17 cells (IL-17A+) and the bulk memory fraction, allowing their TCR repertoires to be compared. Psoriatic arthritis patients met the Classification of Psoriatic Arthritis Study Group (CASPAR) criteria. Cytokine-secreting cells were counterstained with viability dye and anti-CD3, CD8, CD14 and CD4 antibodies and sorted on a BD FACSAria. A few patients with psoriatic arthritis provided sorted synovial fluid CD8+ T cell subsets that underwent TCRbeta sequencing. Synovial fluid mononuclear cells were isolated with Lymphoprep and cryopreserved in liquid nitrogen before use. The medium used for cryopreservation was made up of about 50% fetal calf serum and about 9.7% dimethyl sulfoxide.

As regards this clone: Its target antigen remains unknown. No clone much larger than this one lies a single base away; base qualities are absent.

After DNA extraction (Qiagen), TCRbeta V-D-J rearrangements were amplified in a bias-controlled manner and then sequenced at high throughput (immunoSEQ; Adaptive Biotech). The paper's data handling went like this. Productive sequences were analyzed at sequence level using the immunoSEQ Analyzer platform. Clonality was calculated as 1 minus Pielou's evenness, with values ranging from 0 (highly polyclonal) to 1 (monoclonal). Repertoire overlap between subsets was quantified with the Morisita index, from 0 (no similarity) to 1 (complete similarity). The table comes from immuneACCESS by way of TCRdb, which keeps in-frame sequences with V and J called. Part of the clones is missing from these tables; in studies checked, under half for an unresolved V gene and the rest for unknown reasons. V and J calls and clone size are given by that table; D and trimming were obtained from the DNA. This sample has 1,500 to 2,500 clones in its table, and roughly 71% of those were observed once. The ten largest make up approximately 13% of the sample.

Here is what the overall study found, with its caveats: In a couple of patients, many Tc17 clones were shared with the synovial Tc1 population, giving Morisita overlap indices above 0.8. Because no psoriatic arthritis synovial tissue samples were available, cells were taken from synovial fluid instead of synovial tissue. TCR sequencing covered only three patients, which the authors acknowledged as a limited sample size. In psoriatic arthritis, TCRbeta sequencing revealed that synovial Tc17 cells were polyclonal (median clonality roughly 0.074). Although over 4.5% of the repertoire was occupied by some individual clones, most synovial CD8+ subsets remained polyclonal.

The chain links TRBV9 with TRBJ2-5, and TRBD2 matches 13 of the central bases. Specimen: IL-17A+ (IFN-gamma+/-) memory CD8+ T cells from synovial fluid. The cell subset or site label for this specimen denotes: IL-17A+IFNgamma+/- memory CD8+ (Tc17) cells. The TCR originated in a human donor with psoriatic arthritis. The DNA sequence reads TGTGCCAGCAGCGGAGAGGGACTAGCGGGAAAAGAGACCCAGTACTTC. Translation gives CASSGEGLAGKETQYF. Beyond the CDR3, the reference TRBV9 and TRBJ2-5 genes provide the residues; the full variable domain reads: DSGVTQTPKHLITATGQRVTLRCSPRSGDLSVYWYQQSLDQGLQFLIQYYNGEERAKGNILERFSAQQFPDLHSELNLSSLELGDSALYFCASSGEGLAGKETQYFGPGTRLLVL.